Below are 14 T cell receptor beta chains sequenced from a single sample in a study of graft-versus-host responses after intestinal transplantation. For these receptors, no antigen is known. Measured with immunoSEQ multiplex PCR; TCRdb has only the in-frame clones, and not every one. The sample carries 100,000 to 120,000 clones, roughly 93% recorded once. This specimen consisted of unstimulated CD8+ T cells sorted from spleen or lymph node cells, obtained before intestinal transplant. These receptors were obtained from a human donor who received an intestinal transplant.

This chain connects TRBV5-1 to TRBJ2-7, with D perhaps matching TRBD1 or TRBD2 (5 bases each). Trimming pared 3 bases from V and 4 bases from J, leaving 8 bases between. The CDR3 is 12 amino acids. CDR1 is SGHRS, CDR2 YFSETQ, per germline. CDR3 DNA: TGCGCCAGCAGCTACGAGGGGTACGAGCAGTACTTC. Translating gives CASSYEGYEQYF. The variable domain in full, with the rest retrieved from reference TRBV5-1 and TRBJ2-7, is KAGVTQTPRYLIKTRGQQVTLSCSPISGHRSVSWYQQTPGQGLQFLFEYFSETQRNKGNFPGRFSGRQFSNSRSEMNVSTLELGDSALYLCASSYEGYEQYFGPGTRLTVT.

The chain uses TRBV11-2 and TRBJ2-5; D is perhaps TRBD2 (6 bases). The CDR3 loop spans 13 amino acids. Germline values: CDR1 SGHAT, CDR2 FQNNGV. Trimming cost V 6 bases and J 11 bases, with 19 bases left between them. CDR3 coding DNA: TGTGCCAGCAGTCTAGCAACGGGGAGGCAGCAGTACTTC. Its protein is CASSLATGRQQYF.

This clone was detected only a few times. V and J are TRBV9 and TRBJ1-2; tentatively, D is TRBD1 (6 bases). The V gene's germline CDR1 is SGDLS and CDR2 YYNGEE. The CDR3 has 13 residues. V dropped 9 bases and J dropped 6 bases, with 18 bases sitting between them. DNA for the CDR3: TGTGCCACCCAAAGGTGGGGGGCCGATGGCTACACCTTC. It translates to CATQRWGADGYTF.

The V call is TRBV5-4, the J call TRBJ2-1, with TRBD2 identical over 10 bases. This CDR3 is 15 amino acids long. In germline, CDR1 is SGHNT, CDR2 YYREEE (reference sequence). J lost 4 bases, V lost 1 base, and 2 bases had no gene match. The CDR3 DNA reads TGTGCCAGCAGCTTGACTAGCGGGGATTACAATGAGCAGTTCTTC. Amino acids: CASSLTSGDYNEQFF. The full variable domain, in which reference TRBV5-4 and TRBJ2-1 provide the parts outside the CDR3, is ETGVTQSPTHLIKTRGQQVTLRCSSQSGHNTVSWYQQALGQGPQFIFQYYREEENGRGNFPPRFSGLQFPNYSSELNVNALELDDSALYLCASSLTSGDYNEQFFGPGTRLTVL.

As DNA, the CDR3 is TGTGCCAGCAGCTTGACAGGCCCGAGCGATGAGCAGTTCTTC. This encodes CASSLTGPSDEQFF. This sequence joins TRBV7-3 and TRBJ2-1; perhaps TRBD1 as D (6 bases). CDR3 length: 14 residues. CDR1 and CDR2 (germline): SGHTA, FQGTGA. The V end was cut by 3 bases, the J end by 8 bases, with 14 bases between.

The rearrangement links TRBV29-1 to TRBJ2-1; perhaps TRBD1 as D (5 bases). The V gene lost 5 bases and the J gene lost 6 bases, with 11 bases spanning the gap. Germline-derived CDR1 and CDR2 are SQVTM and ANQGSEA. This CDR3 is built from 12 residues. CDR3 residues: CSVIGHRNEQFF. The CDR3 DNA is TGCAGCGTTATAGGACACCGCAATGAGCAGTTCTTC.

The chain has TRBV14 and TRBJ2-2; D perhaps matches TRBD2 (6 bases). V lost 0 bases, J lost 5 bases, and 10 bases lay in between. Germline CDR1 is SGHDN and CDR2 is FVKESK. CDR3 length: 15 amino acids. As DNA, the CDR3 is TGTGCCAGCAGCCAAGAGGACGGAGGGACCGGGGAGCTGTTTTTT. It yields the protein CASSQEDGGTGELFF.

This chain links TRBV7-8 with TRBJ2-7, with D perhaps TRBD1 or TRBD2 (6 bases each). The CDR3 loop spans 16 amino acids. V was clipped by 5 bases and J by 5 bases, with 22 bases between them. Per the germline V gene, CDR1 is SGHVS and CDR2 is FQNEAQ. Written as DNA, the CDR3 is TGTGCCAGCAGCCCGATCGTCCTCGGGGGCGGGCACGAGCAGTACTTC. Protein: CASSPIVLGGGHEQYF.

Here the CDR3 reads CASRSSRGPLEAFF. As DNA, the CDR3 is TGTGCCAGCAGGTCATCAAGGGGCCCTCTAGAAGCTTTCTTT. This chain joins TRBV28 and TRBJ1-1; D possibly corresponds to TRBD1 (5 bases). Trimming pared 6 bases from V and 8 bases from J, leaving 19 bases between. Germline V gene data show CDR1 as MDHEN and CDR2 as SYDVKM. This CDR3 spans 14 amino acids. Together with reference TRBV28 and TRBJ1-1, the CDR3 gives the full variable domain: DVKVTQSSRYLVKRTGEKVFLECVQDMDHENMFWYRQDPGLGLRLIYFSYDVKMKEKGDIPEGYSVSREKKERFSLILESASTNQTSMYLCASRSSRGPLEAFFGQGTRLTVV.

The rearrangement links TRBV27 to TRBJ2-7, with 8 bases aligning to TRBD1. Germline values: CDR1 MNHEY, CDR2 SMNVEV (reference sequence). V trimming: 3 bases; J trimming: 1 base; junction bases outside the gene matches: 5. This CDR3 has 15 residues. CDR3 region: CASSLETGGSYEQYF. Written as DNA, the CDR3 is TGTGCCAGCAGTTTGGAAACAGGGGGATCCTACGAGCAGTACTTC.

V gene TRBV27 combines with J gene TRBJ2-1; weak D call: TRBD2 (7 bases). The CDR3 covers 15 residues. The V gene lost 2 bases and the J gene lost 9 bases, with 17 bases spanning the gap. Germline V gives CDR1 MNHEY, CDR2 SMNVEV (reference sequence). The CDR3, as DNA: TGTGCCAGCAGTTTAGGGGGGGCCCACAAAGGTGAGCAGTTCTTC. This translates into CASSLGGAHKGEQFF.

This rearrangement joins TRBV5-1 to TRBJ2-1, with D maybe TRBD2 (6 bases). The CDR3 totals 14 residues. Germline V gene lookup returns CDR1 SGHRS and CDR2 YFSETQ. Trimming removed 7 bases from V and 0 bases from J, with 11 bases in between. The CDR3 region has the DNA TGCGCCAGCGGGATAGCGGACTCCTACAATGAGCAGTTCTTC. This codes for CASGIADSYNEQFF.

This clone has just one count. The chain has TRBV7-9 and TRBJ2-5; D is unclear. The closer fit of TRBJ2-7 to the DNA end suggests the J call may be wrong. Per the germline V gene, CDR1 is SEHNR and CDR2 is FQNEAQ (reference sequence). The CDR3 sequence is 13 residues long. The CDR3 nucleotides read TGTGCCGGTATGGACGGCCTTTTTTACGAGCAGTACTTC. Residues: CAGMDGLFYEQYF.

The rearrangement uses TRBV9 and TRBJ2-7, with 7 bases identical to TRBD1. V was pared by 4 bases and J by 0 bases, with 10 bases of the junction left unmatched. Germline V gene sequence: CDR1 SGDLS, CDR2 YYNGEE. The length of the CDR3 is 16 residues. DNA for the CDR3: TGTGCCAGCAGCACCTCCGGGACAGCCAGCTCCTACGAGCAGTACTTC. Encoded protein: CASSTSGTASSYEQYF.